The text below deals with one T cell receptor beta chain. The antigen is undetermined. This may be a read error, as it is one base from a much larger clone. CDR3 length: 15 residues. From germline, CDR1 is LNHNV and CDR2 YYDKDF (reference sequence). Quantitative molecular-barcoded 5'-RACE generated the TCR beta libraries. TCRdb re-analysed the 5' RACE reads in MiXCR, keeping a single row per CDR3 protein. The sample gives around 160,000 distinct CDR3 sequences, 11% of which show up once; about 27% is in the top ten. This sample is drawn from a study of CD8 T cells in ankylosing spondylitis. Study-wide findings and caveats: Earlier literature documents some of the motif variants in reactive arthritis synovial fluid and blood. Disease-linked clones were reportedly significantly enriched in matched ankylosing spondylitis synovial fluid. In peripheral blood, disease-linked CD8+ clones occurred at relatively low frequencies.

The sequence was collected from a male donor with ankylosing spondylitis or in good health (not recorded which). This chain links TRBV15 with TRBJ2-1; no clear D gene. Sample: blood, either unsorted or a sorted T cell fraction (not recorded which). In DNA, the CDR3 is TGTACCACCAGCAGCCTCACGAGCTCCTACAATGAGCAGTTCTTC. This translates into CTTSSLTSSYNEQFF.